This TCR beta chain was observed in a study of OX40 agonist ivuxolimab in advanced cancers. Study-level points and caveats: CD4+ and CD8+ blood T cells expanded clonally by week 6 at 0.1 to 3.0 mg/kg. The study found that CD8+ T cells averaged more expanded clones than CD4+.

The V gene's germline CDR1 is SGHRS and CDR2 YFSETQ. Trimming took 5 bases from V and 0 from J; bases not matched to a gene: 6. This CDR3 is 15 amino acids long. In regard to this clone: The antigen is unknown.

Clones were sequenced by immunoSEQ multiplex PCR, and TCRdb holds only the in-frame ones, with some missing. The sample includes 65,000 to 90,000 clones, around nine tenths of them seen just once. The chain joins TRBV5-1 to TRBJ2-7; 9 bases match TRBD1. The sequences come from CD4+ or CD8+ T cells sorted from blood, collected in a trial of the OX40 agonist ivuxolimab. The TCR sequence derives from an adult with an advanced solid tumor such as melanoma, head and neck, liver or kidney cancer. The CDR3 DNA is TGCGCCAGCAGAGCCGGGACAGGGCCCTCCTACGAGCAGTACTTC. This encodes CASRAGTGPSYEQYF.